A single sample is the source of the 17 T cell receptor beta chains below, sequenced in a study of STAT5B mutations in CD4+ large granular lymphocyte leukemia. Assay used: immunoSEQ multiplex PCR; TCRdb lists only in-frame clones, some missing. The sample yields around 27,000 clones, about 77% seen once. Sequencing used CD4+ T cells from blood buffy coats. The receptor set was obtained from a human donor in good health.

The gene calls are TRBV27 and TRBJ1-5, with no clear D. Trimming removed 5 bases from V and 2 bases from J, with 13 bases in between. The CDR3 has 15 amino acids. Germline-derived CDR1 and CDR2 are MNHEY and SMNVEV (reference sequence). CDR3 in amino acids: CASSTRLFGNQPQHF. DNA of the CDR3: TGTGCCAGCAGTACCAGGCTTTTTGGCAATCAGCCCCAGCATTTT.

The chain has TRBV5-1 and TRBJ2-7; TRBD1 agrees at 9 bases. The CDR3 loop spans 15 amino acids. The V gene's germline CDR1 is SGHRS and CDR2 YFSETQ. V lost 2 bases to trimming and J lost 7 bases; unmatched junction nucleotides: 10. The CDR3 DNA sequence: TGCGCCAGCAGCTTCGTAGGGACAGGGTTTGGTGAGCAGTACTTC. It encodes CASSFVGTGFGEQYF.

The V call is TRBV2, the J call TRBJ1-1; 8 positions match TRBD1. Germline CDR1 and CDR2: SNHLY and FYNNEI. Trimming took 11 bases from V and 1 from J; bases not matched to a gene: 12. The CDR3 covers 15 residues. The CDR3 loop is CAGSIGQGTNTEAFF. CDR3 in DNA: TGTGCCGGCTCGATAGGACAGGGAACGAACACTGAAGCTTTCTTT.

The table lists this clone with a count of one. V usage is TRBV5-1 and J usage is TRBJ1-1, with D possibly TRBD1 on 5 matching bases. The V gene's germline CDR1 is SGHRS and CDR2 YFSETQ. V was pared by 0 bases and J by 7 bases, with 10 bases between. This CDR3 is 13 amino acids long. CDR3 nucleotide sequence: TGCGCCAGCAGCTTGGGGCAGGGTCGTGAAGCTTTCTTT. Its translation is CASSLGQGREAFF.

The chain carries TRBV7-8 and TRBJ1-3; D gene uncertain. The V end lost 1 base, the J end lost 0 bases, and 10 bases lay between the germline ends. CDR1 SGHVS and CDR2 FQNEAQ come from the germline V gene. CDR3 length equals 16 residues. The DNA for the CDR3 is TGTGCCAGCAGCTTAGGCGAGGGTAACTCTGGAAACACCATATATTTT. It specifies CASSLGEGNSGNTIYF.

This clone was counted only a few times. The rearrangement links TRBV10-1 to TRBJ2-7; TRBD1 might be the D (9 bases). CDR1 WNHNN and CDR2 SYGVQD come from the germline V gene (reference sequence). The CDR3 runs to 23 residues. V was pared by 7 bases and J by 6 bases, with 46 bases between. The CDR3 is CASKSSVGDRAQREGGRSSEQYF. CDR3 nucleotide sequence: TGCGCCAGCAAATCATCCGTTGGGGACAGGGCGCAACGGGAGGGGGGGAGATCGAGCGAGCAGTACTTC.

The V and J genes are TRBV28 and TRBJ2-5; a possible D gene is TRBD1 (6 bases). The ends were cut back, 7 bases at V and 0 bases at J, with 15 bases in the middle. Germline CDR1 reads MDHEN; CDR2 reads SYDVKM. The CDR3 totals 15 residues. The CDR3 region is CASKDGTMYQETQYF. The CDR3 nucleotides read TGTGCCAGCAAGGACGGGACAATGTACCAAGAGACCCAGTACTTC.

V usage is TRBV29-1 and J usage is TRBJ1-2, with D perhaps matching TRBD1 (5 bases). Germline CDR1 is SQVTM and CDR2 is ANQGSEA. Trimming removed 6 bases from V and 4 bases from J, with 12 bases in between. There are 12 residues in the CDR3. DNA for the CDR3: TGCAGCGTGGGGGGACTGAGCTATGGCTACACCTTC. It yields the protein CSVGGLSYGYTF.

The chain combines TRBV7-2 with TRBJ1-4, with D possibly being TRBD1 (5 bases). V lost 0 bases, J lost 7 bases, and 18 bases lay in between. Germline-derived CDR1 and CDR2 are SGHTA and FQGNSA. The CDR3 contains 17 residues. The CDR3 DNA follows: TGTGCCAGCAGCTTAGCGGAGGTGGGCCGGGGCCGTGAAAAACTGTTTTTT. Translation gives CASSLAEVGRGREKLFF.

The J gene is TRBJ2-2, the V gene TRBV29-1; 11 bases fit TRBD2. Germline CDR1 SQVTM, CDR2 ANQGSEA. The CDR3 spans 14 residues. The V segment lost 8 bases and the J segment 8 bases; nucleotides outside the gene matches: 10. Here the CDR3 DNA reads TGCAGCAACGTAGCGGGAGGGGTTGGTGGGGAGCTGTTTTTT. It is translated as CSNVAGGVGGELFF.

CDR3 bases: TGTGCCAGCAGTTTAGGGGGCCCTAAACTCACCGGGGAGCTGTTTTTT. Its translation is CASSLGGPKLTGELFF. The rearrangement uses TRBV28 and TRBJ2-2, with D possibly matching TRBD1 (6 bases). Trimming left V 2 bases short and J 4 bases short, with 14 bases between. This CDR3 has 16 residues. Germline loops: CDR1 MDHEN, CDR2 SYDVKM.

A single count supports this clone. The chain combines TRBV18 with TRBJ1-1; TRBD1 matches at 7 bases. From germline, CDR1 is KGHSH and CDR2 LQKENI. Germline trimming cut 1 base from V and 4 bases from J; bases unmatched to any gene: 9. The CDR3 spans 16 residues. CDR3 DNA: TGTGCCAGCTCACCACAGGCACAGGGGCCGAGCACTGAAGCTTTCTTT. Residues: CASSPQAQGPSTEAFF.

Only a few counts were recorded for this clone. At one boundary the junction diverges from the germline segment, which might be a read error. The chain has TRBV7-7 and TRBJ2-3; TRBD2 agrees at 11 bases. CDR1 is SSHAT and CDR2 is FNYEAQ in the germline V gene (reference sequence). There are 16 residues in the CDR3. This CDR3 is CASSPGTSGSTDTQYF. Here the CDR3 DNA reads TGTGCTAGCAGCCCCGGGACTAGCGGAAGCACAGATACGCAGTATTTT.

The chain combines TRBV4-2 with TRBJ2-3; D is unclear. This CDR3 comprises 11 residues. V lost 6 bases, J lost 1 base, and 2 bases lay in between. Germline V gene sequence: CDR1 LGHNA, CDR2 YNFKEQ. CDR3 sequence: CASRGTDTQYF. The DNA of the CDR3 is TGTGCCAGCAGGGGCACAGATACGCAGTATTTT.

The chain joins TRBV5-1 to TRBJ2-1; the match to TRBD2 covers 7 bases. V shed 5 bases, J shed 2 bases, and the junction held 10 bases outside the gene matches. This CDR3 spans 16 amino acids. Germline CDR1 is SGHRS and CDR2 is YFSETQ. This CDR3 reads CASRKYGGNPYNEQFF. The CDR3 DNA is TGCGCCAGCAGGAAATACGGGGGGAATCCCTACAATGAGCAGTTCTTC.

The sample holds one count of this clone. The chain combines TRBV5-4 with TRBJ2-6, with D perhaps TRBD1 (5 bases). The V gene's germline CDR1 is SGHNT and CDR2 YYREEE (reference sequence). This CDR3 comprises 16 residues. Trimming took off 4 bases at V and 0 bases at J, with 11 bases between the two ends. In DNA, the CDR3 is TGTGCCAGCAGCACCGGACACCACTCTGGGGCCAACGTCCTGACTTTC. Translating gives CASSTGHHSGANVLTF.

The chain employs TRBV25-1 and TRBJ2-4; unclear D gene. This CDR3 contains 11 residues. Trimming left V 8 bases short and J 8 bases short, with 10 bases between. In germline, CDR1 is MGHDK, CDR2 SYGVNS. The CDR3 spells CASSGPHIQYF. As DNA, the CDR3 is TGTGCCAGCTCTGGGCCCCACATTCAGTACTTC.